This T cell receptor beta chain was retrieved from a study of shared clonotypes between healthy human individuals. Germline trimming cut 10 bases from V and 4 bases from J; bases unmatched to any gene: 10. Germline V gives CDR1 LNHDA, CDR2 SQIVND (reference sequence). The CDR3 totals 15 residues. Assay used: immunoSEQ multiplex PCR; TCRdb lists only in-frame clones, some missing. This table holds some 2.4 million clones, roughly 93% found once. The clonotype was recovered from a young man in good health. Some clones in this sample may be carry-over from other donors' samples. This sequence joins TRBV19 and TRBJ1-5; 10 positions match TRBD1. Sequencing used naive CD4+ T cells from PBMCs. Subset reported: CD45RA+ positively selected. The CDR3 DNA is TGTGCCACCCACCGGGACAGGGGCAGAAATCAGCCCCAGCATTTT. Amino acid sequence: CATHRDRGRNQPQHF.